The following is a T cell receptor (beta chain) sequence with its context. No antigen is known for it. This sample is part of a study of T-cell memory formation after mild COVID-19. Study background: Largely, TCR clusters stayed within a single donor.

General study findings and limits: CD8+ contracting clones occupied EMRA, while CD4+ ones occupied mainly CM and EM. Pre-infection memory carried some responding clones, suggesting that cross-reactive memory joined. Later expanders leaned CD4+, whereas clones that contracted between day 15 and 85 were balanced CD4/CD8.

TCRdb fed the 5' RACE reads into MiXCR, producing one record per CDR3 protein. The sample lists 200,000 or so distinct CDR3 sequences; 18% were seen once. Sequencing input: PBMCs or a T cell subset sorted from them (not recorded which). The TCR originated in an adult woman who had mild COVID-19 (a few samples of this study predate the infection). Cell type and time point are not known.

The CDR3 sequence is CASSPSTSRRDEQFF. CDR3 nucleotide sequence: TGTGCCAGCAGCCCCTCGACTAGCCGACGCGATGAGCAGTTCTTC. The rearrangement joins TRBV4-2 to TRBJ2-1, with TRBD2 identical over 7 bases. After removal of 4 bases from V and 8 bases from J, the junction contained 11 bases not matched to a gene. The CDR3 is 15 residues long. Germline V gene sequence: CDR1 LGHNA, CDR2 YNFKEQ.